This TCR beta chain stems from a study of blood T cell repertoires in COVID-19. Study information: Acute and convalescent COVID-19 specimens originated in the United States, Italy and Spain. Sources were T cells, B-cell-depleted T cells, or PBMCs; the material itself was cDNA or gDNA.

This CDR3 has 14 residues. Germline-derived CDR1 and CDR2 are SEHNR and FQNEAQ (reference sequence). Deletions cut 1 base from V and 4 bases from J, with 10 bases between. As processed by the authors: Cell counts per sample came from amplifying reference gene primers. Measured with immunoSEQ multiplex PCR; TCRdb has only the in-frame clones, and not every one. D and trimming were read from the DNA, whereas the V and J calls and clone size are those reported in that table. The sample holds some 100,000 clones, roughly 82% seen once. The TCR originated in an elderly woman with active or convalescent COVID-19. The sequencing input was peripheral blood. The rearrangement links TRBV7-9 to TRBJ1-1; tentatively, D is TRBD1 (5 bases). The CDR3 nucleotides read TGTGCCAGCAGCTTAGGGTCAGGGTTCACTGAAGCTTTCTTT. It encodes CASSLGSGFTEAFF.